This T cell receptor beta chain was sequenced in a study of shared clonotypes between healthy human individuals. Whole-study context: With ages of 18 to 49, the donors were two women and a few men.

Sequencing used immunoSEQ multiplex PCR; TCRdb keeps in-frame clones, though not all of them. The table lists more than 900,000 clones, about 84% of them singletons. Notes on this clone: Its antigen is as yet unknown.

This CDR3 region has 16 residues. Germline V gives CDR1 LNHNV, CDR2 YYDKDF (reference sequence). V was cut by 2 bases and J by 0 bases, with 11 bases left in between. Study-wide points: Memory subsets had estimated richness that was generally smaller than that of naive subsets.

The chain combines TRBV15 with TRBJ1-5, with D unresolved. The specimen sequenced was memory CD4+ T cells from PBMCs. Subset meaning: CD45RA-negative fraction. The receptor was derived from a man between 18 and 35 years old in good health. Some clones in this sample may be carry-over from other donors' samples. CDR3 loop: CATSRTTGNSNQPQHF. The CDR3, as DNA: TGTGCCACCAGCAGAACGACGGGGAATAGCAATCAGCCCCAGCATTTT.